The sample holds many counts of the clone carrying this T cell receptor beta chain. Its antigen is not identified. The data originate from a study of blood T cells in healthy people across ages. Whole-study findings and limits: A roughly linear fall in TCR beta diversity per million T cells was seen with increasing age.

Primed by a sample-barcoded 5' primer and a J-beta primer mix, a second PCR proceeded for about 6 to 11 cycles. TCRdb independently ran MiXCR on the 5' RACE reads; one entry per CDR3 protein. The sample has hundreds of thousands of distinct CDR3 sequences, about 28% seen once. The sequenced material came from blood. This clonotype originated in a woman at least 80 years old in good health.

CDR3 loop: CASSQDRVNEQFF. CDR3 sequence (DNA): TGCGCCAGCAGCCAGGACAGGGTGAATGAGCAGTTCTTC. The gene calls are TRBV5-1 and TRBJ2-1; the match to TRBD1 covers 8 bases. This CDR3 is 13 amino acids long. V was clipped by 4 bases and J by 7 bases; unmatched bases: 4. The V gene's germline CDR1 is SGHRS and CDR2 YFSETQ.